These 10 T cell receptor beta chains share one sample of origin, sequenced in a study of cytomegalovirus exposure and HLA in healthy donors. With 60 Vbeta and 13 Jbeta primers, the PCR was carried out. Clones were read by immunoSEQ multiplex PCR, and TCRdb kept only the in-frame ones, dropping some. The sample consists of 100,000 or so clones, 74% of them appearing once. Input material: PBMCs. Receptor source: a human donor in good health.

A few counts support this clone. The chain uses TRBV5-1 and TRBJ2-3; 11 bases fit TRBD2. V shed 4 bases, J shed 0 bases, and the junction held 16 bases outside the gene matches. Germline V gene sequence: CDR1 SGHRS, CDR2 YFSETQ. This CDR3 has 20 residues. DNA of the CDR3: TGCGCCAGCAGCCCGGGAGTACTAGCGGGGGCACCGGGTAGCACAGATACGCAGTATTTT. It yields the protein CASSPGVLAGAPGSTDTQYF.

V usage is TRBV27 and J usage is TRBJ2-3, with a tentative D call TRBD1 (5 bases). Deletions cut 6 bases from V and 3 bases from J, with 16 bases between. This CDR3 has 15 residues. In germline, CDR1 is MNHEY, CDR2 SMNVEV (reference sequence). For the CDR3, the DNA is TGTGCCAGCAGACCAAGGGGCCTATCGACAGATACGCAGTATTTT. Translating it yields CASRPRGLSTDTQYF.

A few counts support this clone. J is TRBJ2-2 and V is TRBV28, with 7 bases fitting TRBD2. The junction had 14 bases not matched to a gene; V was cut back by 5 bases and J by 2 bases. The CDR3 length is 18 residues. In germline, CDR1 is MDHEN, CDR2 SYDVKM. CDR3 amino acids: CASSPVRRERGNTGELFF. CDR3 bases: TGTGCCAGCAGTCCCGTTAGGAGGGAGCGGGGCAACACCGGGGAGCTGTTTTTT. The full variable domain, completed using reference TRBV28 and TRBJ2-2, is DVKVTQSSRYLVKRTGEKVFLECVQDMDHENMFWYRQDPGLGLRLIYFSYDVKMKEKGDIPEGYSVSREKKERFSLILESASTNQTSMYLCASSPVRRERGNTGELFFGEGSRLTVL.

This chain uses TRBV29-1 with TRBJ2-3, with 7 positions matching TRBD1. Germline loops: CDR1 SQVTM, CDR2 ANQGSEA. This CDR3 is 14 amino acids long. V trimming: 3 bases; J trimming: 4 bases; junction bases outside the gene matches: 7. The CDR3, as DNA: TGCAGCGTTGAGACAGGGTTTAGGTCAGATACGCAGTATTTT. Protein: CSVETGFRSDTQYF.

The chain links TRBV9 to TRBJ2-2, with 9 bases matching TRBD2. J lost 4 bases, V lost 3 bases, and 16 bases had no gene match. The CDR3 totals 19 residues. From germline, CDR1 is SGDLS and CDR2 YYNGEE. The CDR3 DNA reads as TGTGCCAGCAGCGCACGGGTAGCGGGAGATATTGGGGGCACCGGGGAGCTGTTTTTT. Protein: CASSARVAGDIGGTGELFF.

The chain recombines TRBV2 with TRBJ1-2; TRBD1 agrees at 10 bases. The germline CDR1 and CDR2 sequences are SNHLY and FYNNEI. This CDR3 region has 14 residues. With V trimmed by 4 bases and J by 7 bases, 6 bases remained unmatched. CDR3 loop: CASSAGDRGPGYTF. The CDR3 DNA follows: TGTGCCAGCAGTGCGGGGGACAGGGGACCTGGCTACACCTTC.

The chain recombines TRBV6-5 with TRBJ1-1; D is possibly TRBD1 (5 bases). There are 13 residues in the CDR3. V lost 6 bases to trimming and J lost 4 bases, with 12 bases between them. The germline V gene has CDR1 MNHEY and CDR2 SVGAGI. The CDR3 protein is CASSQAGGTEAFF. The CDR3, as DNA: TGTGCCAGCAGCCAGGCCGGGGGCACTGAAGCTTTCTTT.

This chain links TRBV7-9 with TRBJ1-1, with 9 bases fitting TRBD1. V lost 6 bases, J lost 11 bases, and 28 bases stayed unmatched. Germline-derived CDR1 and CDR2 are SEHNR and FQNEAQ (reference sequence). CDR3 length: 19 residues. The CDR3 loop is CASSGVYLRRGQGKMGAFF. The CDR3 DNA is TGTGCCAGCAGTGGAGTATACTTGAGAAGGGGACAGGGCAAGATGGGGGCTTTCTTT.

The rearrangement uses TRBV9 and TRBJ1-1; 8 bases line up with TRBD1. Trimming cost V 2 bases and J 1 base; bases outside gene matches: 4. CDR1 is SGDLS, CDR2 YYNGEE, per germline. The CDR3 is 15 amino acids. CDR3 bases: TGTGCCAGCAGCGTGAGACAGGGGCCGAACACTGAAGCTTTCTTT. It codes for CASSVRQGPNTEAFF.

The chain employs TRBV14 and TRBJ1-1; perhaps TRBD1 as D (5 bases). Trimming removed 0 bases from V and 4 bases from J, with 18 bases in between. CDR3 size: 17 residues. Looked up from germline, CDR1 is SGHDN and CDR2 is FVKESK. Here the CDR3 reads CASSQDAAWGKSTEAFF. The CDR3 coding sequence is TGTGCCAGCAGCCAAGATGCGGCATGGGGCAAGAGCACTGAAGCTTTCTTT.